Below are 21 T cell receptor beta chains sequenced from a single sample in a study of early T cells in non-severe SARS-CoV-2 infection. Each CDR3 protein gets one entry after TCRdb re-called the 5' RACE reads with MiXCR. Found here are more than 65,000 distinct CDR3 sequences, about 12% of them singletons; the top ten hold around 4%. What was sequenced was whole blood. Every receptor here comes from an adult who was a healthcare worker with PCR-confirmed SARS-CoV-2 infection or an uninfected control (not recorded which).

The chain couples TRBV2 to TRBJ2-5, with D tentatively TRBD2 (6 bases). Germline V gene sequence: CDR1 SNHLY, CDR2 FYNNEI. CDR3 length equals 16 residues. The V end was cut by 9 bases, the J end by 0 bases, with 20 bases between. CDR3 sequence reads: CASRARLGGNQETQYF. The CDR3 DNA reads TGTGCCAGTCGTGCCCGTTTAGGCGGGAACCAAGAGACCCAGTACTTC.

There are a few counts of this clonotype. This chain joins TRBV19 and TRBJ2-5; D is unclear. This CDR3 is 14 amino acids long. V was pared by 6 bases and J by 1 base, with 12 bases between. The germline gives CDR1 LNHDA, CDR2 SQIVND (reference sequence). The chain's CDR3 is CASRWQTRQETQYF. CDR3 coding DNA: TGTGCCAGTAGGTGGCAAACCCGCCAAGAGACCCAGTACTTC.

This clonotype appeared many times. The chain is built from TRBV6-1 and TRBJ2-5, with 9 bases fitting TRBD2. CDR3 size: 15 residues. V lost 2 bases to trimming and J lost 2 bases; unmatched junction nucleotides: 3. The germline V gene has CDR1 MNHNS and CDR2 SASEGT. DNA for the CDR3: TGTGCCAGCAGTGAAACGGCGGGAGGGCAAGAGACCCAGTACTTC. Translation: CASSETAGGQETQYF.

In this sample, this clonotype turned up a few times. The chain's CDR3 is CASSPFGQSEYF. The DNA of the CDR3 is TGTGCCAGCAGTCCCTTTGGACAGAGTGAGTACTTC. The J gene is TRBJ2-4, the V gene TRBV28; possible D gene TRBD1, 6 bases. V was trimmed by 5 bases and J by 14 bases, leaving 16 bases between them. The CDR3 is made up of 12 amino acids. The germline V gene encodes CDR1 MDHEN and CDR2 SYDVKM. The full variable domain, rest sourced from reference TRBV28 and TRBJ2-4, is DVKVTQSSRYLVKRTGEKVFLECVQDMDHENMFWYRQDPGLGLRLIYFSYDVKMKEKGDIPEGYSVSREKKERFSLILESASTNQTSMYLCASSPFGQSEYFGAGTRLSVL.

This clonotype was observed a handful of times. This chain joins TRBV15 and TRBJ2-5; TRBD1 matches 12 bases. V lost 3 bases and J lost 6; bases outside the gene matches: 2. The CDR3 runs 14 residues. Germline CDR1 reads LNHNV; CDR2 reads YYDKDF (reference sequence). The CDR3 here is CATSRGQGAQTQYF. CDR3 sequence (DNA): TGTGCCACCAGCAGGGGACAGGGGGCCCAGACCCAGTACTTC.

This clonotype appeared a few times. V is TRBV11-2 and J is TRBJ1-1; D perhaps matches TRBD1 (5 bases). The CDR3 totals 16 residues. Germline CDR1 is SGHAT and CDR2 is FQNNGV. Trimming took 5 bases from V and 1 from J, leaving 17 bases between them. As DNA, the CDR3 is TGTGCCAGCAGCCTTAGTGGGGAGGGACGGAACACTGAAGCTTTCTTT. This encodes CASSLSGEGRNTEAFF.

At least ten counts were recorded for this clonotype. The rearrangement links TRBV2 to TRBJ2-2; a weak D match, TRBD1 (6 bases). The V end was cut by 9 bases, the J end by 4 bases, with 15 bases between. The germline gives CDR1 SNHLY, CDR2 FYNNEI. The CDR3 is 14 amino acids. CDR3 protein: CARGGFSGTGELFF. In nucleotides, the CDR3 is TGTGCCAGAGGGGGATTTTCGGGCACCGGGGAGCTGTTTTTT. The whole variable domain, remainder taken from reference TRBV2 and TRBJ2-2, is EPEVTQTPSHQVTQMGQEVILRCVPISNHLYFYWYRQILGQKVEFLVSFYNNEISEKSEIFDDQFSVERPDGSNFTLKIRSTKLEDSAMYFCARGGFSGTGELFFGEGSRLTVL.

The chain joins TRBV7-2 to TRBJ1-6, with a weak D call TRBD1 (5 bases). V was pared by 5 bases and J by 17 bases, with 19 bases between. The CDR3 is 13 amino acids. The germline V gene has CDR1 SGHTA and CDR2 FQGNSA. CDR3 in amino acids: CASSPNRGELFHF. In nucleotides, the CDR3 is TGTGCCAGCAGCCCCAATCGGGGGGAGCTTTTCCACTTT.

The chain joins TRBV12-5 to TRBJ2-6, with a weak D call TRBD1 (6 bases). From germline, CDR1 is LGHNT and CDR2 FRNRAP. The CDR3 sequence is 13 residues long. The ends were cut back, 2 bases at V and 12 bases at J, with 11 bases in the middle. The CDR3: CASGLYRVPVLTF. For the CDR3, the DNA is TGTGCTAGTGGTTTGTACAGGGTGCCCGTCCTGACTTTC.

This clonotype showed up many times. The chain employs TRBV4-2 and TRBJ2-3; D is unclear. The CDR3 contains 15 residues. CDR1 LGHNA and CDR2 YNFKEQ come from the germline V gene. V was cut by 0 bases and J by 2 bases, with 9 bases left in between. Here the CDR3 DNA reads TGTGCCAGCAGCCAAGATCGCGGTACCACAGATACGCAGTATTTT. Its protein is CASSQDRGTTDTQYF.

The chain combines TRBV19 with TRBJ1-2; the D gene is possibly TRBD1 (5 bases). This CDR3 region has 13 residues. V lost 7 bases and J 5 bases, leaving 14 bases between the germline ends. Germline CDR1 LNHDA, CDR2 SQIVND (reference sequence). The CDR3, as DNA: TGTGCCAGTATCCCACAGGCGGGGTATGGCTACACCTTC. It encodes CASIPQAGYGYTF. Based on the CDR3 plus reference TRBV19 and TRBJ1-2, the full variable domain is DGGITQSPKYLFRKEGQNVTLSCEQNLNHDAMYWYRQDPGQGLRLIYYSQIVNDFQKGDIAEGYSVSREKKESFPLTVTSAQKNPTAFYLCASIPQAGYGYTFGSGTRLTVV.

This clonotype was seen many times. The chain uses TRBV7-8 and TRBJ2-7; TRBD2 matches at 7 bases. Germline V gene lookup returns CDR1 SGHVS and CDR2 FQNEAQ. V trimming: 6 bases; J trimming: 1 base; junction bases outside the gene matches: 6. The length of the CDR3 is 14 residues. The CDR3 is CASRQAGRSYEQYF. DNA of the CDR3: TGTGCCAGCAGACAAGCGGGACGATCCTACGAGCAGTACTTC.

This clonotype was counted many times. The chain links TRBV28 to TRBJ1-3; D gene unclear. The CDR3 runs to 13 residues. V dropped 3 bases and J dropped 4 bases, with 7 bases sitting between them. CDR1 is MDHEN and CDR2 is SYDVKM in the germline V gene. The CDR3 DNA follows: TGTGCCAGCAGTTTCTCTCAGGGAAACACCATATATTTT. It translates to CASSFSQGNTIYF.

This chain connects TRBV5-4 to TRBJ2-2; tentatively, D is TRBD1 (7 bases). The CDR3 is made up of 15 amino acids. From germline, CDR1 is SGHNT and CDR2 YYREEE (reference sequence). V was pared by 4 bases and J by 10 bases, with 20 bases between. The DNA of the CDR3 is TGTGCCAGCAGCCCGGCTGGAGGGGGCCAGGAGGAGCTGTTTTTT. It encodes CASSPAGGGQEELFF.

Here the CDR3 reads CASSLYGYTF. CDR3 DNA sequence: TGTGCCAGCAGCCTCTATGGCTACACCTTC. V gene TRBV12-3 or TRBV12-4 combines with J gene TRBJ1-2; no clear D. This CDR3 contains 10 residues. V shed 6 bases and J shed 4 bases, with 3 bases lying between them.

This clonotype showed up just a few times. The chain combines TRBV20-1 with TRBJ1-2; tentatively, D is TRBD1 (5 bases). Germline values: CDR1 DFQATT, CDR2 SNEGSKA (reference sequence). The CDR3 runs 13 residues. Trimming removed 6 bases at V and 1 base at J, with 12 bases between. CDR3 sequence (DNA): TGCAGTGCCCCGGCGGGGGTTAACTATGGCTACACCTTC. This gives the protein CSAPAGVNYGYTF.

This clonotype was counted a few times. The chain employs TRBV6-2 or TRBV6-3 and TRBJ2-1, with 13 bases identical to TRBD2. The germline V gene encodes CDR1 MNHEY and CDR2 SVGEGT. V lost 2 bases and J lost 5; bases outside the gene matches: 3. The CDR3 runs 16 residues. The CDR3 DNA sequence: TGTGCCAGCAGTTACCTGGGACTAGCGGGGAACAATGAGCAGTTCTTC. Protein product: CASSYLGLAGNNEQFF.

The sample holds many counts of this clonotype. The chain uses TRBV7-9 and TRBJ1-1; the D gene is possibly TRBD1 (5 bases). The CDR3 runs to 11 residues. The germline V gene has CDR1 SEHNR and CDR2 FQNEAQ (reference sequence). The V end lost 4 bases, the J end lost 10 bases, and 10 bases lay between the germline ends. CDR3 protein: CASSSWRGAFF. DNA of the CDR3: TGTGCCAGCAGCTCATGGAGGGGAGCTTTCTTT. Full variable domain (remainder filled in from reference TRBV7-9 and TRBJ1-1): DTGVSQNPRHKITKRGQNVTFRCDPISEHNRLYWYRQTLGQGPEFLTYFQNEAQLEKSRLLSDRFSAERPKGSFSTLEIQRTEQGDSAMYLCASSSWRGAFFGQGTRLTVV.

This clonotype was observed a handful of times. This chain uses TRBV13 with TRBJ2-6; no definite D call. Germline loops: CDR1 PRHDT, CDR2 FYEKMQ (reference sequence). The V and J ends lost 2 bases and 0 bases respectively, with 5 bases between them. This CDR3 contains 15 residues. CDR3 region: CASSLKFSGANVLTF. Here the CDR3 DNA reads TGTGCCAGCAGCTTAAAATTCTCTGGGGCCAACGTCCTGACTTTC.

This clonotype has more than one count but fewer than ten. The CDR3 protein is CASSKDTSGRSTDTQYF. In nucleotides, the CDR3 is TGTGCCAGCAGCAAAGATACTAGCGGGAGGAGCACAGATACGCAGTATTTT. The chain is built from TRBV21-1 and TRBJ2-3; TRBD2, the table's D call, was not compared with the DNA. TRBV21-1 is annotated as a pseudogene. The CDR3 length is 17 residues.

This clonotype was seen repeatedly, ten times or more. J is TRBJ2-2 and V is TRBV28; 8 nucleotides match TRBD1. This CDR3 comprises 15 residues. The J segment lost 4 bases and the V segment lost 5 bases, leaving 6 bases of the junction unmatched. CDR1 is MDHEN and CDR2 is SYDVKM in the germline V gene. The CDR3 region has the DNA TGTGCCAGCAGTACCCGGACAGGGATCACCGGGGAGCTGTTTTTT. Residues: CASSTRTGITGELFF.